The entry that follows covers one T cell receptor (beta chain) sequence. What it binds is unknown. This entry comes from a study of cytomegalovirus exposure and HLA in healthy donors. Regarding the study as a whole: Investigators reported 164 TCR beta chains as tied to cytomegalovirus. Earlier analysis found most TCR beta V segments productive about 90% or about 30% of the time. Later analysis associated a missense DCLRE1C variant with TCR beta V- and J-gene trimming. A later analysis showed that HLA-associated TCR beta chains had undergone more clonal expansion than equally common others.

PCR amplification relied on 60 Vbeta primers (plus 13 Jbeta primers). The protocol was immunoSEQ multiplex PCR, while the TCRdb copy is restricted to in-frame clones and leaves out a portion. The listing records 130,000 to 150,000 clones. CDR1 SGHRS and CDR2 YFSETQ come from the germline V gene. The CDR3 is made up of 14 amino acids. V lost 0 bases and J lost 2, with 6 bases in between. The TCR sequence derives from a woman aged 45 to 65 in good health and CMV-seronegative. The chain combines TRBV5-1 with TRBJ1-5; D gene unclear. Specimen: PBMCs. CDR3 protein: CASSLASGNQPQHF. The CDR3 DNA sequence: TGCGCCAGCAGCTTGGCCAGTGGCAATCAGCCCCAGCATTTT.